This entry concerns a single T cell receptor beta chain. This entry is derived from a study of blood T cell repertoires in COVID-19. Study summary: T cells, B-cell-depleted T cells, or PBMCs supplied cDNA or gDNA.

Per the germline V gene, CDR1 is DFQATT and CDR2 is SNEGSKA (reference sequence). The CDR3 has 11 residues. Trimming removed 6 bases at V and 6 bases at J, with 10 bases between. Profiling relied on immunoSEQ multiplex PCR, and the TCRdb table lists in-frame clones only, not all of them. Of about 270,000 clones listed, around 89% are singletons. The sample taken for sequencing was PBMCs or T cells enriched from blood (not recorded which). The receptor was derived from a woman between 45 and 60 years old who had recovered from COVID-19. This chain joins TRBV20-1 and TRBJ2-3, with D perhaps matching TRBD2 (5 bases). CDR3 in amino acids: CSASKRDTQYF. In DNA form, the CDR3 reads TGCAGTGCCTCAAAGCGGGATACGCAGTATTTT.